This T cell receptor (beta chain) was captured in a study of OX40 agonist ivuxolimab in advanced cancers. As for the study in general: Partial responses were recorded for three patients, including one with hepatocellular carcinoma and two with cutaneous melanoma.

TCRdb's copy holds only in-frame clones and misses some; the assay was immunoSEQ multiplex PCR. The sample lists about 69,000 clones, roughly nine tenths occurring once. This clone was seen once. The J segment lost 4 bases and the V segment lost 4 bases, leaving 14 bases of the junction unmatched. This CDR3 is built from 18 residues. Germline V gene data show CDR1 as SGHTA and CDR2 as FQGNSA. V is TRBV7-2 and J is TRBJ2-7; 12 bases match TRBD2. The TCR originated in an adult with an advanced solid tumor such as melanoma, head and neck, liver or kidney cancer. The sequencing used CD4+ or CD8+ T cells sorted from blood, collected in a trial of the OX40 agonist ivuxolimab. CDR3 loop: CASSSDWTSGIKRYEQYF. The CDR3 DNA reads TGTGCCAGCAGCTCCGATTGGACTAGCGGGATTAAGCGGTACGAGCAGTACTTC.